Here is one T cell receptor (beta chain) with its context. The PCR employed 60 Vbeta primers together with 13 Jbeta primers. Only in-frame clones appear in the TCRdb table, and some are missing; sequencing was by immunoSEQ multiplex PCR. The sample contains 100,000 to 150,000 clones, 60% to 85% of which appear only once. The sample originates from a study of cytomegalovirus exposure and HLA in healthy donors. The junction had 7 bases not matched to a gene; V was cut back by 5 bases and J by 0 bases. The CDR3 runs 15 residues. Germline CDR1 MNHEY, CDR2 SMNVEV (reference sequence). The sequenced sample consisted of PBMCs. This receptor was obtained from a middle-aged woman in good health and CMV-seronegative. The V gene is TRBV27, the J gene TRBJ2-7; 7 bases match TRBD1. The CDR3 DNA sequence: TGTGCCAGCAGTGCAACAGGGGACGCCTCCTACGAGCAGTACTTC. It yields the protein CASSATGDASYEQYF.